Each of the 31 T cell receptor beta chains below was sequenced from the same sample in a study of graft-versus-host responses after intestinal transplantation. Repertoires were generated with immunoSEQ multiplex PCR, while TCRdb's copy carries only in-frame clones and drops some. The sample gives 84,000 or so clones, around 83% of which show up once; 0.65% to 0.85% is in the top ten. Their antigen targets remain unknown. The material was unstimulated CD4+ T cells sorted from spleen or lymph node cells, obtained before intestinal transplant. These receptors all stem from a human donor who received an intestinal transplant.

The chain links TRBV6-1 to TRBJ2-4; TRBD2 might be the D (5 bases). V dropped 6 bases and J dropped 0 bases, with 12 bases sitting between them. This CDR3 has 15 amino acids. Germline CDR1 reads MNHNS; CDR2 reads SASEGT. DNA for the CDR3: TGTGCCAGCAGAGACTACAGTTTAGCCAAAAACATTCAGTACTTC. Amino acid sequence: CASRDYSLAKNIQYF.

The J gene is TRBJ2-1, the V gene TRBV18; TRBD1 is a possible D gene (5 bases). Germline values: CDR1 KGHSH, CDR2 LQKENI. The CDR3 consists of 13 residues. Trimming cost V 4 bases and J 8 bases, with 12 bases left between them. CDR3 protein: CASSLQGFDEQFF. The CDR3 nucleotides are TGTGCCAGCTCACTTCAGGGTTTCGATGAGCAGTTCTTC.

J is TRBJ2-1 and V is TRBV6-1; perhaps TRBD2 as D (6 bases). Germline V lookup: CDR1 MNHNS, CDR2 SASEGT. This CDR3 contains 14 residues. Trimming left V 7 bases short and J 0 bases short, with 10 bases between. CDR3 DNA sequence: TGTGCCAGCAAGTCCGGGAGCTCCTACAATGAGCAGTTCTTC. This sequence encodes CASKSGSSYNEQFF.

The chain combines TRBV5-1 with TRBJ2-1, with D tentatively TRBD2 (6 bases). Trimming removed 4 bases at V and 5 bases at J, with 19 bases between. The CDR3 sequence is 16 residues long. The germline V gene encodes CDR1 SGHRS and CDR2 YFSETQ. The chain's CDR3 is CASSRMAGPDNNEQFF. CDR3 nucleotide sequence: TGCGCCAGCAGCAGGATGGCGGGACCAGACAACAATGAGCAGTTCTTC. Filled out from reference TRBV5-1 and TRBJ2-1, the complete variable domain reads KAGVTQTPRYLIKTRGQQVTLSCSPISGHRSVSWYQQTPGQGLQFLFEYFSETQRNKGNFPGRFSGRQFSNSRSEMNVSTLELGDSALYLCASSRMAGPDNNEQFFGPGTRLTVL.

The chain couples TRBV28 to TRBJ1-2; TRBD1 agrees at 7 bases. Trimming took 5 bases from V and 8 from J; bases not matched to a gene: 8. The length of the CDR3 is 13 residues. CDR1 is MDHEN, CDR2 SYDVKM, per germline. CDR3 region: CASSATGVGGYTF. CDR3 bases: TGTGCCAGCAGTGCTACAGGGGTGGGAGGCTACACCTTC.

The rearrangement uses TRBV5-6 and TRBJ2-7, with 8 bases fitting TRBD1. The CDR3 loop spans 14 amino acids. Germline V lookup: CDR1 SGHDT, CDR2 YYEEEE. Unmatched junction bases numbered 9, after V lost 6 bases and J lost 4 bases. For the CDR3, the DNA is TGTGCCAGCACCCTGGGGACAGGACGATACGAGCAGTACTTC. Its protein is CASTLGTGRYEQYF.

This clone was found once. V and J are TRBV4-2 and TRBJ2-7, with TRBD1 matching 9 bases. Germline CDR1 and CDR2: LGHNA and YNFKEQ. Germline trimming cut 1 base from V and 5 bases from J; bases unmatched to any gene: 6. This CDR3 region has 15 residues. The CDR3 bases are TGTGCCAGCAGCCAAGCGGGGGGACAGGGTCACGAGCAGTACTTC. This sequence encodes CASSQAGGQGHEQYF.

This clone was detected a few times. The chain couples TRBV6-5 to TRBJ1-3; 9 bases are a match to TRBD1. The V gene's germline CDR1 is MNHEY and CDR2 SVGAGI. The CDR3 is 15 amino acids. J was trimmed by 2 bases and V by 6 bases; bases with no gene match: 5. The CDR3 DNA follows: TGTGCCAGCAGCCTGGGACAGGGCGCTGGAAACACCATATATTTT. As protein: CASSLGQGAGNTIYF.

The chain combines TRBV7-2 with TRBJ2-1, with D possibly being TRBD1 (7 bases). V lost 5 bases to trimming and J lost 4 bases, with 18 bases between them. The CDR3 spans 16 residues. Germline assignment: CDR1 SGHTA and CDR2 FQGNSA. The CDR3 sequence is CASSRQGGGGYNEQFF. CDR3 DNA sequence: TGTGCCAGCAGCCGTCAAGGAGGGGGCGGTTACAATGAGCAGTTCTTC.

This clone has more than one count but fewer than ten. The gene calls are TRBV6-6 and TRBJ1-2; 8 nucleotides match TRBD1. This CDR3 spans 13 amino acids. Germline CDR1 MNHNY, CDR2 SVGAGI (reference sequence). V shed 6 bases, J shed 6 bases, and the junction held 6 bases outside the gene matches. The CDR3 bases are TGTGCCAGCAGGCCCGGACAGGGTAATGGCTACACCTTC. It yields the protein CASRPGQGNGYTF.

The rearrangement uses TRBV7-2 and TRBJ1-1, with a tentative D call TRBD1 (6 bases). CDR1 is SGHTA, CDR2 FQGNSA, per germline. The CDR3 runs to 14 residues. With 5 bases removed from V and 3 bases from J, the gap between germline ends came to 13 bases. CDR3: CASSAYREYTEAFF. In DNA, the CDR3 is TGTGCCAGCAGCGCCTACAGGGAGTACACTGAAGCTTTCTTT.

The chain carries TRBV4-1 and TRBJ2-1; 14 positions agree with TRBD2. The junction had 9 bases not matched to a gene; V was cut back by 2 bases and J by 9 bases. The CDR3 consists of 17 residues. Germline-derived CDR1 and CDR2 are MGHRA and YSYEKL. The CDR3 reads CASSQMAGLAGGGEQFF. DNA for the CDR3: TGCGCCAGCAGCCAAATGGCAGGACTAGCGGGAGGCGGTGAGCAGTTCTTC.

DNA for the CDR3: TGTGCCAGCAGTTTAGCCTGGGCTGGGGCCAAAAACATTCAGTACTTC. Translated, it gives CASSLAWAGAKNIQYF. The chain uses TRBV28 and TRBJ2-4; D uncertain. Per germline, CDR1 MDHEN and CDR2 SYDVKM. V dropped 2 bases and J dropped 1 base, with 12 bases sitting between them. CDR3 length: 16 amino acids.

This sequence joins TRBV4-1 and TRBJ2-1, with D tentatively TRBD2 (5 bases). CDR3 length equals 18 residues. V lost 3 bases and J 6 bases, leaving 24 bases between the germline ends. Germline-derived CDR1 and CDR2 are MGHRA and YSYEKL. The CDR3, as DNA: TGCGCCAGCAGCCACACGTTACTAAGAGGGTCCCTCGGCAATGAGCAGTTCTTC. Protein product: CASSHTLLRGSLGNEQFF.

The chain couples TRBV29-1 to TRBJ1-1, with D maybe TRBD1 (6 bases). Between the trimmed V and J ends, which lost 5 bases and 6 bases, there was a span of 10 bases. The CDR3 is 11 amino acids. The germline V gene encodes CDR1 SQVTM and CDR2 ANQGSEA. DNA for the CDR3: TGCAGCGTTAACAGGGCAGCTGAAGCTTTCTTT. It yields the protein CSVNRAAEAFF.

The genes are TRBV6-1 and TRBJ1-5; D call uncertain. Trimming removed 1 base at V and 3 bases at J, with 10 bases between. The CDR3 loop spans 15 amino acids. Looked up from germline, CDR1 is MNHNS and CDR2 is SASEGT. The DNA of the CDR3 is TGTGCCAGCAGTGAAGTAGGACGGGACAATCAGCCCCAGCATTTT. Protein sequence: CASSEVGRDNQPQHF.

V gene TRBV11-2 combines with J gene TRBJ1-2; 7 nucleotides line up with TRBD1. This CDR3 region has 16 residues. The V gene end was trimmed by 5 bases and the J gene end by 0 bases; junction bases not matched to a gene: 9. CDR1 is SGHAT, CDR2 FQNNGV, per germline. The CDR3 protein is CASSPRQGHTNYGYTF. CDR3 DNA: TGTGCCAGCAGCCCACGACAGGGTCATACTAACTATGGCTACACCTTC.

This clone was detected only a few times. This chain links TRBV5-6 with TRBJ1-2, with TRBD1 as a possible D gene (5 bases). CDR3 length: 13 amino acids. V lost 4 bases and J lost 7, with 14 bases in between. Germline V gene data show CDR1 as SGHDT and CDR2 as YYEEEE. CDR3 coding DNA: TGTGCCAGCAGCCCTGGAGGAGGGACTGGCTACACCTTC. Protein: CASSPGGGTGYTF.

In its sample, this clone was seen a few times. The chain employs TRBV4-1 and TRBJ1-5, with 11 positions matching TRBD1. The V gene's germline CDR1 is MGHRA and CDR2 YSYEKL. CDR3 size: 18 residues. With 0 bases clipped from V and 6 bases from J, the junction kept 10 bases outside the gene matches. The CDR3 sequence is CASSQDLSGQGAIQPQHF. For the CDR3, the DNA is TGCGCCAGCAGCCAAGATCTAAGTGGACAGGGGGCTATTCAGCCCCAGCATTTT.

As concerns this clone: Distinct nucleotide sequences in the sample also encode this CDR3. The chain uses TRBV5-1 and TRBJ2-5; 12 bases are shared with TRBD2. Germline V CDR1 and CDR2: SGHRS, YFSETQ. V dropped 0 bases and J dropped 1; count of bases not matched to a gene: 1. The CDR3 has 16 amino acids. The CDR3, as DNA: TGCGCCAGCAGCTTGGTGACTAGCGGGGGCCAAGAGACCCAGTACTTC. Translation gives CASSLVTSGGQETQYF.

This clone was seen just once. The V gene is TRBV7-9, the J gene TRBJ2-3; D might be TRBD2 (6 bases). CDR3 size: 14 residues. Germline CDR1 reads SEHNR; CDR2 reads FQNEAQ (reference sequence). V was clipped by 4 bases and J by 5 bases, with 13 bases between them. CDR3 bases: TGTGCCAGCAGCTCAAGTGACGGGGGAGATACGCAGTATTTT. Amino acid sequence: CASSSSDGGDTQYF.

This sequence joins TRBV5-6 and TRBJ1-5; D remains unclear. Trimming pared 2 bases from V and 0 bases from J, leaving 6 bases between. Germline V gives CDR1 SGHDT, CDR2 YYEEEE. CDR3 length equals 14 residues. The CDR3 loop reads CASSFQYSNQPQHF. DNA of the CDR3: TGTGCCAGCAGCTTCCAGTATAGCAATCAGCCCCAGCATTTT.

This clone turned up a few times. J is TRBJ2-7 and V is TRBV6-6, with D perhaps TRBD1 (6 bases). V gave up 0 bases and J gave up 4 bases, with 16 bases separating them. CDR3 length: 16 residues. Germline-derived CDR1 and CDR2 are MNHNY and SVGAGI (reference sequence). As DNA, the CDR3 is TGTGCCAGCAGTTACTCGTATCCCCGAGGGGGTTACGAGCAGTACTTC. It encodes CASSYSYPRGGYEQYF.

The genes are TRBV27 and TRBJ2-1, with a possible D match to TRBD2 (5 bases). Trimming removed 6 bases at V and 3 bases at J, with 12 bases between. The CDR3 length is 14 residues. Germline V gene sequence: CDR1 MNHEY, CDR2 SMNVEV (reference sequence). The CDR3 loop reads CASRRRTFYNEQFF. CDR3 DNA sequence: TGTGCCAGCAGACGGCGGACTTTCTACAATGAGCAGTTCTTC.

This clone was seen a single time. The chain has TRBV5-1 and TRBJ2-7; 11 nucleotides line up with TRBD1. V gave up 6 bases and J gave up 4 bases; unmatched junction bases: 6. The CDR3 runs 14 residues. Germline CDR1 is SGHRS and CDR2 is YFSETQ. CDR3 region: CASTTGTGGYEQYF. The CDR3 nucleotides read TGCGCCAGCACAACCGGGACAGGGGGTTACGAGCAGTACTTC.

The J gene is TRBJ1-3, the V gene TRBV9; D is possibly TRBD1 (5 bases). CDR3 length: 16 amino acids. The germline CDR1 and CDR2 sequences are SGDLS and YYNGEE. V was cut by 3 bases and J by 0 bases, with 13 bases left in between. The CDR3 protein is CASSADRLSSGNTIYF. The CDR3 DNA reads as TGTGCCAGCAGCGCAGACAGACTGAGCTCTGGAAACACCATATATTTT.

This chain joins TRBV7-9 and TRBJ1-2; 8 bases map to TRBD1. The germline CDR1 and CDR2 sequences are SEHNR and FQNEAQ (reference sequence). CDR3 length: 16 residues. Losses at the gene ends were 1 base for V and 6 bases for J; bases not matched to a gene: 10. CDR3 nucleotide sequence: TGTGCCAGCAGCTTAGTACGTCCAGGGGGCGCCGATGGCTACACCTTC. This translates into CASSLVRPGGADGYTF.

This clone was recorded only once. Other DNA sequences within the sample encode an identical CDR3. V usage is TRBV4-1 and J usage is TRBJ2-4, with D maybe TRBD2 (5 bases). Trimming left V 7 bases short and J 5 bases short, with 15 bases between. The CDR3 consists of 14 residues. Germline CDR1 is MGHRA and CDR2 is YSYEKL. In DNA form, the CDR3 reads TGCGCCAGCACCAATCTGGCGGGCGAAAACATTCAGTACTTC. Protein sequence: CASTNLAGENIQYF.

This clone has just one count. The chain couples TRBV7-8 to TRBJ2-5; D is possibly TRBD2 (6 bases). Germline V gene lookup returns CDR1 SGHVS and CDR2 FQNEAQ. Trimming removed 2 bases from V and 5 bases from J, with 18 bases in between. The CDR3 spans 16 residues. The CDR3 DNA sequence: TGTGCCAGCAGCTTAAGCCGCGGGGCCCGGACTGAGACCCAGTACTTC. Protein product: CASSLSRGARTETQYF.

The chain links TRBV27 to TRBJ1-2, with 7 bases fitting TRBD1. J was trimmed by 7 bases and V by 5 bases; bases with no gene match: 7. CDR3 length: 13 residues. From germline, CDR1 is MNHEY and CDR2 SMNVEV (reference sequence). This chain's CDR3 is CASSIDRVGGYTF. The CDR3 DNA is TGTGCCAGCAGTATCGACAGGGTTGGTGGCTACACCTTC.

The CDR3 here is CASSQPTRQGGETQYF. DNA for the CDR3: TGTGCCAGCAGCCAACCTACTCGACAGGGGGGCGAGACCCAGTACTTC. The chain is built from TRBV6-6 and TRBJ2-5, with 9 bases that match TRBD1. Germline V CDR1 and CDR2: MNHNY, SVGAGI (reference sequence). V shed 6 bases and J 5 bases; nucleotides not matched to a gene: 13. The CDR3 has 16 residues.